These 22 T cell receptor beta chains were sequenced from one sample in a study of blood T cells in healthy people across ages. A sample-barcoded 5' primer and a J-beta primer mix were used in a second PCR of roughly 6 to 11 cycles. TCRdb re-called the 5' RACE reads with MiXCR, one entry per CDR3 protein. Of 1.5 million to 2 million distinct CDR3 sequences listed, about 28% are singletons. The sequenced sample consisted of blood. The receptor set was obtained from a woman aged 30 to 39 in good health.

This clonotype has just a few counts. A much larger clone differs from this one at a single base, so this may be a read error. This sequence joins TRBV27 and TRBJ2-7, with 7 bases lining up with TRBD2. The trim removed 6 bases at V and 3 bases at J, leaving 17 bases unmatched. CDR3 size: 17 residues. Germline loops: CDR1 MNHEY, CDR2 SMNVEV (reference sequence). CDR3 amino acids: CASSPWAPGRGVYEQYF. CDR3 nucleotides: TGTGCCAGCAGCCCCTGGGCCCCGGGACGGGGGGTCTACGAGCAGTACTTC.

This clonotype was detected a few times. V is TRBV7-9 and J is TRBJ1-1; D may be TRBD1 (5 bases). The germline V gene encodes CDR1 SEHNR and CDR2 FQNEAQ (reference sequence). V was shortened by 4 bases and J by 6 bases, with 12 bases between the two germline ends. This CDR3 has 13 residues. The CDR3 DNA reads TGTGCCAGCAGCTCCAGTGGGGGAGCTGAAGCTTTCTTT. It yields the protein CASSSSGGAEAFF.

The CDR3 DNA is TGTGCCAGCAGCCAAGTTACTTTCGTGAGCTCCTACGAGCAGTACTTC. Translating gives CASSQVTFVSSYEQYF. This chain links TRBV14 with TRBJ2-7; no firm D call. V lost 1 base to trimming and J lost 0 bases, with 13 bases between them. This CDR3 spans 16 amino acids. Germline V lookup: CDR1 SGHDN, CDR2 FVKESK.

The CDR3 protein is CSARVLAGGTYEQYF. CDR3 nucleotides: TGCAGTGCTAGAGTGCTAGCGGGAGGAACCTACGAGCAGTACTTC. This rearrangement joins TRBV20-1 to TRBJ2-5, with TRBD2 matching 11 bases. The assigned J gene may be wrong: the sequence end matches TRBJ2-7 better. The CDR3 is 15 residues long. Germline CDR1 is DFQATT and CDR2 is SNEGSKA (reference sequence).

This rearrangement joins TRBV7-6 to TRBJ2-3; tentative D call: TRBD2 (5 bases). Between the trimmed V and J ends, which lost 5 bases and 4 bases, there was a span of 13 bases. The CDR3 is 14 residues long. Germline CDR1 reads SGHVS; CDR2 reads FNYEAQ. The CDR3 reads CASSPGWGADTQYF. The CDR3 coding sequence is TGTGCCAGCAGCCCCGGGTGGGGAGCAGATACGCAGTATTTT.

The genes are TRBV4-3 and TRBJ2-3; D unresolved. The CDR3 spans 16 residues. CDR1 LGHNA and CDR2 YSLEER come from the germline V gene. V gave up 4 bases and J gave up 4 bases, with 18 bases separating them. CDR3 region: CASSRDFPSQADTQYF. The CDR3 DNA follows: TGCGCCAGCAGCCGAGATTTCCCGAGCCAAGCAGATACGCAGTATTTT.

This clonotype occurred a few times. This rearrangement joins TRBV20-1 to TRBJ2-7; the match to TRBD1 covers 10 bases. Germline V CDR1 and CDR2: DFQATT, SNEGSKA (reference sequence). This CDR3 has 15 amino acids. After removal of 4 bases from V and 7 bases from J, the junction contained 13 bases not matched to a gene. CDR3 bases: TGCAGTGCTACCAGGACAGGGGGGTCCTACAATGAGCAGTACTTC. It yields the protein CSATRTGGSYNEQYF.

Turning to this clonotype: The junction and the germline gene differ at one end; a read error may be behind it. The genes are TRBV5-1 and TRBJ1-4; D may be TRBD1 (5 bases). Germline assignment: CDR1 SGHRS and CDR2 YFSETQ. CDR3 size: 17 residues. The CDR3 protein is CASSLAGTAATNEKRFF. The CDR3 DNA is TGCGCCAGCAGCTTGGCCGGGACGGCAGCAACTAATGAAAAACGGTTTTTT.

V gene TRBV6-2 or TRBV6-3 combines with J gene TRBJ1-6, with D unresolved. The germline CDR1 and CDR2 sequences are MNHEY and SVGEGT. This CDR3 contains 13 residues. V was pared by 5 bases and J by 9 bases, with 11 bases between. The CDR3 sequence is CASSTTAGSPLHF. CDR3 DNA: TGTGCCAGCAGTACCACAGCGGGTTCACCCCTCCACTTT.

Comment on this clonotype: The CDR3 ends on some other residue instead of the conserved phenylalanine or tryptophan, so this is likely a read error. The chain employs TRBV7-3 and TRBJ2-1; tentative D call: TRBD1 (5 bases). The CDR3 is 13 amino acids. Trimming shortened V by 5 bases and J by 7 bases, and 12 bases separated the two germline ends. Germline V gene data show CDR1 as SGHTA and CDR2 as FQGTGA. The chain's CDR3 is CASSPTQGNEQFV. The CDR3 DNA reads as TGTGCCAGCAGCCCAACGCAGGGTAATGAGCAGTTCGTC.

This chain uses TRBV12-3 or TRBV12-4 with TRBJ2-7; 10 bases align to TRBD2. The CDR3 loop spans 17 amino acids. V gave up 5 bases and J gave up 4 bases; unmatched junction bases: 14. This CDR3 is CASSHAEQGLARYEQYF. CDR3 bases: TGTGCCAGCAGTCATGCCGAGCAGGGACTAGCGAGGTACGAGCAGTACTTC.

The chain employs TRBV6-2 or TRBV6-3 and TRBJ2-7; TRBD1 matches 8 bases. The trim removed 0 bases at V and 5 bases at J, leaving 6 bases unmatched. This CDR3 is built from 15 residues. Germline CDR1 MNHEY, CDR2 SVGEGT. CDR3: CASSYSGTGSHEQYF. The CDR3 DNA reads TGTGCCAGCAGTTACTCCGGGACAGGCAGCCACGAGCAGTACTTC.

At least ten counts were recorded for this clonotype. The V call is TRBV20-1, the J call TRBJ2-5; 8 nucleotides match TRBD2. This CDR3 is built from 14 residues. Germline V gives CDR1 DFQATT, CDR2 SNEGSKA (reference sequence). V was pared by 1 base and J by 2 bases, with 3 bases of the junction left unmatched. This CDR3 is CSARVSSGQETQYF. CDR3 DNA: TGCAGTGCTAGAGTCTCTAGCGGGCAAGAGACCCAGTACTTC.

This clonotype was seen more than once but under ten times. The chain links TRBV11-2 to TRBJ2-2; D remains ambiguous. Germline V lookup: CDR1 SGHAT, CDR2 FQNNGV. Trimming removed 4 bases at V and 1 base at J, with 10 bases between. The CDR3 totals 15 residues. The CDR3 protein is CASSSDQWNTGELFF. For the CDR3, the DNA is TGTGCCAGCAGCTCCGACCAATGGAACACCGGGGAGCTGTTTTTT. Full variable domain (rest looked up from reference TRBV11-2 and TRBJ2-2): EAGVAQSPRYKIIEKRQSVAFWCNPISGHATLYWYQQILGQGPKLLIQFQNNGVVDDSQLPKDRFSAERLKGVDSTLKIQPAKLEDSAVYLCASSSDQWNTGELFFGEGSRLTVL.

This clonotype was observed a handful of times. The chain is built from TRBV11-1 and TRBJ2-1; D perhaps matches TRBD1 (5 bases). Trimming stripped 0 bases from V and 6 bases from J, with 15 bases between. The CDR3 has 16 amino acids. CDR1 and CDR2 (germline): SGHAT, FQDESV (reference sequence). CDR3 DNA: TGTGCCAGCAGCTTAGCGGGGCAGGGCGGAACCAATGAGCAGTTCTTC. It specifies CASSLAGQGGTNEQFF.

The gene calls are TRBV2 and TRBJ2-7; the D is unclear. This CDR3 has 14 amino acids. V was trimmed by 6 bases and J by 0 bases, leaving 12 bases between them. Looked up from germline, CDR1 is SNHLY and CDR2 is FYNNEI. CDR3 in DNA: TGTGCCAGCAGGGAGTGGGGAAGCTCCTACGAGCAGTACTTC. Protein: CASREWGSSYEQYF.

A remark on this clonotype: The germline gene is not matched at one end of the junction; a read error may be the cause. The V gene is TRBV5-5, the J gene TRBJ1-5; tentative D call: TRBD1 (6 bases). The length of the CDR3 is 14 residues. Germline V gene sequence: CDR1 SGHKS, CDR2 YYEKEE (reference sequence). CDR3 bases: TGTGCCAGCAGCCTGACAGGTAGCAATCAGCCCCGGCATTTT. Translating it yields CASSLTGSNQPRHF.

This clonotype was detected many times. The V call is TRBV20-1, the J call TRBJ2-6; D is uncertain. The V gene's germline CDR1 is DFQATT and CDR2 SNEGSKA (reference sequence). Trimming pared 5 bases from V and 4 bases from J, leaving 6 bases between. The CDR3 length is 12 residues. The DNA for the CDR3 is TGCAGTGCTCCTTCCGGGGCCAACGTCCTGACTTTC. Translated, it gives CSAPSGANVLTF.

V is TRBV30 and J is TRBJ2-3; D unclear. The CDR3 runs to 10 residues. Germline V lookup: CDR1 GTSNPN, CDR2 SVGIG (reference sequence). V gave up 0 bases and J gave up 5 bases, with 0 bases separating them. The CDR3: CAWSVDTQYF. For the CDR3, the DNA is TGTGCCTGGAGTGTAGATACGCAGTATTTT.

This clonotype was observed a handful of times. An end of the junction differs from the germline gene, which may be a read error. The CDR3 region has the DNA TGTACCAGCTCCCCGGGGGCGGGGGGCTACACCTTC. Translation gives CTSSPGAGGYTF. The chain has TRBV12-3 or TRBV12-4 and TRBJ1-2; D might be TRBD1 (6 bases). The CDR3 is made up of 12 amino acids.

A few counts support this clonotype. V and J are TRBV7-9 and TRBJ1-4; 10 bases are shared with TRBD1. V was pared by 3 bases and J by 5 bases, with 3 bases of the junction left unmatched. The CDR3 has 15 residues. CDR1 SEHNR and CDR2 FQNEAQ come from the germline V gene (reference sequence). CDR3 amino acids: CASSFKGQGNEKLFF. Written as DNA, the CDR3 is TGTGCCAGCAGCTTCAAGGGACAGGGGAATGAAAAACTGTTTTTT.

This clonotype has more than one count but fewer than ten. This chain links TRBV6-5 with TRBJ2-5, with 7 bases fitting TRBD2. Germline CDR1 MNHEY, CDR2 SVGAGI. V was clipped by 6 bases and J by 3 bases; unmatched bases: 10. This CDR3 comprises 15 residues. CDR3 loop: CASRASGAREETQYF. The CDR3 bases are TGTGCCAGCAGAGCAAGCGGGGCCAGGGAAGAGACCCAGTACTTC.